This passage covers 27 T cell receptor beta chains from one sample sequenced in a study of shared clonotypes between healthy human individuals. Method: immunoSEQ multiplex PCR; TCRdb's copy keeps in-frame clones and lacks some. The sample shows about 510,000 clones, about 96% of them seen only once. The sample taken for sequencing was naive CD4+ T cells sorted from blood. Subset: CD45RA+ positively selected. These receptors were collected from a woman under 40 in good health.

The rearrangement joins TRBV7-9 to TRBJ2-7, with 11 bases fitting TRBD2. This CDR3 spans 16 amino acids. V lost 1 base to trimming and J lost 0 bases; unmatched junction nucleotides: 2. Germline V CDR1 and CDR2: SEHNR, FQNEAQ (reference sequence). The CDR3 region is CASSLGLAGSSYEQYF. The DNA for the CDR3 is TGTGCCAGCAGCTTAGGACTAGCGGGGAGCTCCTACGAGCAGTACTTC.

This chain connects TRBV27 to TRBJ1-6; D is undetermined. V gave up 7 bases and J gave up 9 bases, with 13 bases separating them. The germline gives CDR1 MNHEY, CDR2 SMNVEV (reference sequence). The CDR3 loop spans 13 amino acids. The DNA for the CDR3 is TGTGCCAGCACTCGGCGCGCGGGTTCACCCCTCCACTTT. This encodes CASTRRAGSPLHF.

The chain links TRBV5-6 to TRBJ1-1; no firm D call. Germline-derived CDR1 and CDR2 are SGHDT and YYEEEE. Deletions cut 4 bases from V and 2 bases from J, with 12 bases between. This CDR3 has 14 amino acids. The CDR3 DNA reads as TGTGCCAGCAGCCGCGCAGTACCCAACACTGAAGCTTTCTTT. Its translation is CASSRAVPNTEAFF.

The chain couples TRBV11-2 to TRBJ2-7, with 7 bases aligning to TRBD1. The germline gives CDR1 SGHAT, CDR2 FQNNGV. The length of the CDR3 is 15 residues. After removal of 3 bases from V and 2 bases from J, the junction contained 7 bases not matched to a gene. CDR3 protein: CASSFWTGSAYEQYF. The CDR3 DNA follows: TGTGCCAGCAGCTTTTGGACAGGTTCGGCCTACGAGCAGTACTTC.

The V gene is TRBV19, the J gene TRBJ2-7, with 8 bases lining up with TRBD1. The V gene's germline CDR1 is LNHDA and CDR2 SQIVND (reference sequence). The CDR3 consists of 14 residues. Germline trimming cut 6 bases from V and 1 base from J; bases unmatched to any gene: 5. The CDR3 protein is CASRSQGASYEQYF. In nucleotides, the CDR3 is TGTGCCAGTAGGTCCCAGGGGGCTTCCTACGAGCAGTACTTC.

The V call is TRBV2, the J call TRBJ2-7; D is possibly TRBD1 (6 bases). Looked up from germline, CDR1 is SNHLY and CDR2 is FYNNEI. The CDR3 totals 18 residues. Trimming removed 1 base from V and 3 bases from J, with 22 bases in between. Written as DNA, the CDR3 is TGTGCCAGCAGTGAAGAGAAATTACAGGGCTTGCCCAACTACGAGCAGTACTTC. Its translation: CASSEEKLQGLPNYEQYF. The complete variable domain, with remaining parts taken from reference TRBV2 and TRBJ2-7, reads EPEVTQTPSHQVTQMGQEVILRCVPISNHLYFYWYRQILGQKVEFLVSFYNNEISEKSEIFDDQFSVERPDGSNFTLKIRSTKLEDSAMYFCASSEEKLQGLPNYEQYFGPGTRLTVT.

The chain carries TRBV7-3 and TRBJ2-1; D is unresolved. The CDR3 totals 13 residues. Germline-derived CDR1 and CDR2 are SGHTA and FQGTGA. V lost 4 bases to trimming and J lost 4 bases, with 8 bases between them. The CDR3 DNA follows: TGTGCCAGCAGCTCCGGTCAGTACAATGAGCAGTTCTTC. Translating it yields CASSSGQYNEQFF. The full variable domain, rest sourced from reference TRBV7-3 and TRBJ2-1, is GAGVSQTPSNKVTEKGKYVELRCDPISGHTALYWYRQSLGQGPEFLIYFQGTGAADDSGLPNDRFFAVRPEGSVSTLKIQRTERGDSAVYLCASSSGQYNEQFFGPGTRLTVL.

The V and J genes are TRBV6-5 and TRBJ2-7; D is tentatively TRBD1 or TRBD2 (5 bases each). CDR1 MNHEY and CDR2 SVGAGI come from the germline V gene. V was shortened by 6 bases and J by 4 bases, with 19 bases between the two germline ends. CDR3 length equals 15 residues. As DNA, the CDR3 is TGTGCCAGCAGACCCGTGGGGCTAGCTGGTTACGAGCAGTACTTC. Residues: CASRPVGLAGYEQYF.

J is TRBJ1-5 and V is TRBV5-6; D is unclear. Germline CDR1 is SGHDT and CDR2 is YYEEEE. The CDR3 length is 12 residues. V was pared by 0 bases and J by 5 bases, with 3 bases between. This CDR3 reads CASSLADQPQHF. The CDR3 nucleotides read TGTGCCAGCAGCTTGGCTGATCAGCCCCAGCATTTT.

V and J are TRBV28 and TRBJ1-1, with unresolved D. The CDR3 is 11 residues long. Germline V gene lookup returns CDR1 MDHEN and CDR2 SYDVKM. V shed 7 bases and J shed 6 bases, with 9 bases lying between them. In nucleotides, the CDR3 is TGTGCCAGCACCCAAGTAGCTGAAGCTTTCTTT. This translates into CASTQVAEAFF.

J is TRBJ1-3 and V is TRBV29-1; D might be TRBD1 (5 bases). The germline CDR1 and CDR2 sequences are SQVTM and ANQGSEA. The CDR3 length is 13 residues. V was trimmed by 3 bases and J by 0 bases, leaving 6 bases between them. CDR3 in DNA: TGCAGCGTTGACGACAGCTCTGGAAACACCATATATTTT. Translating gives CSVDDSSGNTIYF. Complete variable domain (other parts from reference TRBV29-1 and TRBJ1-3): SAVISQKPSRDICQRGTSLTIQCQVDSQVTMMFWYRQQPGQSLTLIATANQGSEATYESGFVIDKFPISRPNLTFSTLTVSNMSPEDSSIYLCSVDDSSGNTIYFGEGSWLTVV.

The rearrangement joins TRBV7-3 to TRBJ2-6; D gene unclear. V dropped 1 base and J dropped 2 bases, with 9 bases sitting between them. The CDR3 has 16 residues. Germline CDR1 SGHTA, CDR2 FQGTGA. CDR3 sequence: CASSLSPQPGANVLTF. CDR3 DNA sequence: TGTGCCAGCAGCTTAAGTCCCCAGCCTGGGGCCAACGTCCTGACTTTC. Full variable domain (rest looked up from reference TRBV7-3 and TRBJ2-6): GAGVSQTPSNKVTEKGKYVELRCDPISGHTALYWYRQSLGQGPEFLIYFQGTGAADDSGLPNDRFFAVRPEGSVSTLKIQRTERGDSAVYLCASSLSPQPGANVLTFGAGSRLTVL.

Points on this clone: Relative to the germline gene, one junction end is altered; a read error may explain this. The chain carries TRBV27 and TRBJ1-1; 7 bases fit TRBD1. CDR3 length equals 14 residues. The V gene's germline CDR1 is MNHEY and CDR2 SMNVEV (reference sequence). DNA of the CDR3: TGTGCCAGCAGTCCGGGACAGCTAAACACTGAGGCTTTCTTT. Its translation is CASSPGQLNTEAFF.

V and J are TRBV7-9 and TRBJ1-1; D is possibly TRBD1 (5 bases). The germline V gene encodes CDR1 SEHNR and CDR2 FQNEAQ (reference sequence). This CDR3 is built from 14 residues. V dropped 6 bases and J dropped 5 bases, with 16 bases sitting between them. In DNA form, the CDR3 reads TGTGCCAGCAGACCACCGCGGGGGGGAACTGAAGCTTTCTTT. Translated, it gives CASRPPRGGTEAFF.

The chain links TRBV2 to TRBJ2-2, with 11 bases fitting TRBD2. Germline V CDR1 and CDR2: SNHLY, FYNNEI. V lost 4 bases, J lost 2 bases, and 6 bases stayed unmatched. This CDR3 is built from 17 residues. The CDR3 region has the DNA TGTGCCAGCAGTGTACTAGCGGGGGCTTTTAACACCGGGGAGCTGTTTTTT. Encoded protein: CASSVLAGAFNTGELFF.

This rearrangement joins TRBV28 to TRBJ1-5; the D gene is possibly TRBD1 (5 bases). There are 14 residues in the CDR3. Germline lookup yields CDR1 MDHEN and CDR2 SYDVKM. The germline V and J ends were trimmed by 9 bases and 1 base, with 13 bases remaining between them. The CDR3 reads CARGVWDSNQPQHF. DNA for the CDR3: TGTGCCAGGGGGGTGTGGGACAGCAATCAGCCCCAGCATTTT.

This CDR3 reads CASSSGRGDYGYTF. The CDR3 coding sequence is TGTGCCAGCAGTAGCGGCAGGGGAGACTATGGCTACACCTTC. V is TRBV28 and J is TRBJ1-2; perhaps TRBD1 as D (6 bases). V shed 5 bases and J shed 3 bases, with 13 bases lying between them. The length of the CDR3 is 14 residues. Germline-derived CDR1 and CDR2 are MDHEN and SYDVKM.

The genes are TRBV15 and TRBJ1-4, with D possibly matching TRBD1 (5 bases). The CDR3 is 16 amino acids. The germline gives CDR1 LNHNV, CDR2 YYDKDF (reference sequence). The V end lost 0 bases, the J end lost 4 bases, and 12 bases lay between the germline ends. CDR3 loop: CATSRDLPGLNEKLFF. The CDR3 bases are TGTGCCACCAGCAGAGATCTCCCGGGGCTTAATGAAAAACTGTTTTTT.

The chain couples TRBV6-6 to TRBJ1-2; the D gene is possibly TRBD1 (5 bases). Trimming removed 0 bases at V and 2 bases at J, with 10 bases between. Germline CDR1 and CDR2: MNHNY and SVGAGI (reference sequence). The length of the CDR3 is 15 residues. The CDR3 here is CASSYSSRGNYGYTF. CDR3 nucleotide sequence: TGTGCCAGCAGTTACTCGTCTCGGGGGAACTATGGCTACACCTTC.

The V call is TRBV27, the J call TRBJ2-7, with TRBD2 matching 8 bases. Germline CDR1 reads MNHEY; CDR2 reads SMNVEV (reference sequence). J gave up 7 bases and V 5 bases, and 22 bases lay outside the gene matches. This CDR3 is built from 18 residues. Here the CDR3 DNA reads TGTGCCAGCAGTACCCTTACCAGGGAAGCGGGAGCTATAGGAGAGCAGTACTTC. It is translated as CASSTLTREAGAIGEQYF.

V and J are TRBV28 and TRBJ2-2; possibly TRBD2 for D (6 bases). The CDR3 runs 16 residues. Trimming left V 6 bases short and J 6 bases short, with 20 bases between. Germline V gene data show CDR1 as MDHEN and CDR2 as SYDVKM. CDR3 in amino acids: CASSSLAEPGAGELFF. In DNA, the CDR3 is TGTGCCAGCAGCTCCTTAGCGGAGCCGGGCGCCGGGGAGCTGTTTTTT.

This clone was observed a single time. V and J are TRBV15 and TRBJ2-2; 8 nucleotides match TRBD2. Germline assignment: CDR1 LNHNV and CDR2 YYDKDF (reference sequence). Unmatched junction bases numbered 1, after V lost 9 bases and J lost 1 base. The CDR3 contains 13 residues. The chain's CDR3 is CATSGVNTGELFF. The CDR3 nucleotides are TGTGCCACTAGCGGGGTGAACACCGGGGAGCTGTTTTTT. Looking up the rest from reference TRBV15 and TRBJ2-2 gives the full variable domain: DAMVIQNPRYQVTQFGKPVTLSCSQTLNHNVMYWYQQKSSQAPKLLFHYYDKDFNNEADTPDNFQSRRPNTSFCFLDIRSPGLGDTAMYLCATSGVNTGELFFGEGSRLTVL.

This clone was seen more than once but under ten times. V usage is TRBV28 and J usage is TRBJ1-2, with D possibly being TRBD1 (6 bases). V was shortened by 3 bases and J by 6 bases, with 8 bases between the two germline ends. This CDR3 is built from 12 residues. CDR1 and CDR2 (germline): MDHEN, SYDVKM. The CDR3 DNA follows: TGTGCCAGCAGTTTGCAGGGGCATGGCTACACCTTC. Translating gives CASSLQGHGYTF.

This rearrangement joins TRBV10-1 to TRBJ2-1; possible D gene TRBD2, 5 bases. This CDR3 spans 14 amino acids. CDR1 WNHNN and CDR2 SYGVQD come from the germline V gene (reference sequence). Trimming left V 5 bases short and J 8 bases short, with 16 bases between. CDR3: CASSKLGLRDEQFF. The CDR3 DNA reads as TGCGCCAGCAGTAAACTAGGCTTAAGGGATGAGCAGTTCTTC.

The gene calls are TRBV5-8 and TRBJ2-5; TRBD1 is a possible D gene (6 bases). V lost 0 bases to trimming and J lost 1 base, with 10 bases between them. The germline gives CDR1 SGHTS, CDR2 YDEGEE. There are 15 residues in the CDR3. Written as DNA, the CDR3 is TGTGCCAGCAGCTTGGGCAGGGGCACCCAAGAGACCCAGTACTTC. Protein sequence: CASSLGRGTQETQYF. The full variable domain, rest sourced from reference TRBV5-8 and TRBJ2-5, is EAGVTQSPTHLIKTRGQQATLRCSPISGHTSVYWYQQALGLGLQFLLWYDEGEERNRGNFPPRFSGRQFPNYSSELNVNALELEDSALYLCASSLGRGTQETQYFGPGTRLLVL.

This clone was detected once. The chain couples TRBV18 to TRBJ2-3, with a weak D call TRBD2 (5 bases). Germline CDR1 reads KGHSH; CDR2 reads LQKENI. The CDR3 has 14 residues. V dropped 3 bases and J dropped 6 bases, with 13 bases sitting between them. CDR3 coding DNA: TGTGCCAGCTCACCGTTGGGTATAGCGGATACGCAGTATTTT. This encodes CASSPLGIADTQYF.

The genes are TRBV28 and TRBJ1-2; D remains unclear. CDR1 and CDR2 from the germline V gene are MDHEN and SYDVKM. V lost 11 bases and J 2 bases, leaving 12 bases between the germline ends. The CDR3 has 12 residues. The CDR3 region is CASEVENYGYTF. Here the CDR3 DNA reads TGTGCCTCAGAGGTAGAGAACTATGGCTACACCTTC.